These T cell receptor beta chains were read from a single sample in a study of OX40 agonist ivuxolimab in advanced cancers. This table comes from immunoSEQ multiplex PCR, and its TCRdb copy is limited to in-frame clones, with some not included. The sample records 45,000 or so clones, about nine tenths being singletons. Material: CD4+ or CD8+ T cells sorted from blood, obtained in a trial of the OX40 agonist ivuxolimab. All receptors come from an adult with an advanced solid tumor such as melanoma, head and neck, liver or kidney cancer. CDR3s include the opening cysteine and the closing phenylalanine or tryptophan. The order of the fields is clone size, D gene, J gene, V gene, CDR3 DNA, CDR3 protein. D genes are given only for firm matches. Clone size is stated in some rows and not others, as once, few, many or a class when expanded.

size: NA
D: NA
J: TRBJ2-5
V: TRBV6-5
DNA: TGTGCCAGCAGACCCCGTAGGACAGACGTAGAGCAGTACTTC
CDR3: CASRPRRTDVEQYF

size: NA
D: TRBD1
J: TRBJ1-3
V: TRBV5-5
DNA: TGTGCCAGCAACACGGGGGGGACAGCGGGCCTTAACACCATATATTTT
CDR3: CASNTGGTAGLNTIYF

size: few
D: NA
J: TRBJ2-3
V: TRBV11-2
DNA: TGTGCCAGCAGCCCTAACAGGGGCACAGATACGCAGTATTTT
CDR3: CASSPNRGTDTQYF

size: NA
D: TRBD1
J: TRBJ2-7
V: TRBV27
DNA: TGTGCCAGCAGTCTCCTGACAGGGACCTACGAGCAGTACTTC
CDR3: CASSLLTGTYEQYF

size: NA
D: NA
J: TRBJ1-1
V: TRBV7-3
DNA: TGTGCCTCGCAAAAGGGGTCCGGCACTGAAGCTTTCTTT
CDR3: CASQKGSGTEAFF

size: NA
D: TRBD1
J: TRBJ2-1
V: TRBV5-1
DNA: TGCGCCAGCAGCTCACAGGGGACCTACAATGAGCAGTTCTTC
CDR3: CASSSQGTYNEQFF

size: NA
D: NA
J: TRBJ1-1
V: TRBV18
DNA: TGTGCCAGCTCACCGGGGGGCGCGGACACTGAAGCTTTCTTT
CDR3: CASSPGGADTEAFF

size: NA
D: TRBD1
J: TRBJ1-4
V: TRBV5-4
DNA: TGTGCCAGCAGCTTAGGACAGGGAGGAGAAAAACTGTTTTTT
CDR3: CASSLGQGGEKLFF

size: NA
D: NA
J: TRBJ1-1
V: TRBV5-1
DNA: TGCGCCAGCAGCTTGTTTGCAGGGAACACTGAAGCTTTCTTT
CDR3: CASSLFAGNTEAFF

size: few
D: NA
J: TRBJ1-6
V: TRBV7-3
DNA: TGTGCCAGCAGCTCCACGGGGGGTCGATCACCCCTCCACTTT
CDR3: CASSSTGGRSPLHF

size: NA
D: TRBD1
J: TRBJ2-5
V: TRBV28
DNA: TGTGCCAGCAGTTCCCTGACAGGGATAGAGACCCAGTACTTC
CDR3: CASSSLTGIETQYF

size: NA
D: TRBD1
J: TRBJ2-7
V: TRBV10-3
DNA: TGTGCCATCAGTGAGTCAGGGGGCTGGGAGGAGCAGTACTTC
CDR3: CAISESGGWEEQYF

size: once
D: TRBD1
J: TRBJ1-1
V: TRBV27
DNA: TGTGCCAGCAGTTTTTTGGCGCCGGGACAGGGAAGCACTGAAGCTTTCTTT
CDR3: CASSFLAPGQGSTEAFF

size: NA
D: TRBD1
J: TRBJ1-1
V: TRBV18
DNA: TGTGCCAGCAAAGACAGGGAAGGAGACACTGAAGCTTTCTTT
CDR3: CASKDREGDTEAFF

size: NA
D: NA
J: TRBJ2-2
V: TRBV6-1
DNA: TGTGCCAGCACCCGAGGGGGGGCTCGGACCGGGGAGCTGTTTTTT
CDR3: CASTRGGARTGELFF

size: NA
D: TRBD2
J: TRBJ2-7
V: TRBV25-1
DNA: TGTGCCAGCATACGATGGCGGGAGGTTCCCGGCGAGCAGTACTTC
CDR3: CASIRWREVPGEQYF

size: NA
D: TRBD2
J: TRBJ2-5
V: TRBV7-2
DNA: TGTGCCAGCAGCTTACGCCTAGCGGGACTGGAGACCCAGTACTTC
CDR3: CASSLRLAGLETQYF

size: once
D: TRBD1
J: TRBJ2-3
V: TRBV5-1
DNA: TGCGCCAGCCATGAAATGGGACAGTCCACAGATACGCAGTATTTT
CDR3: CASHEMGQSTDTQYF

size: NA
D: NA
J: TRBJ2-7
V: TRBV30
DNA: TGTGCCTGGAGTGTACAAGGCCTTACGATCCGGTACTTC
CDR3: CAWSVQGLTIRYF

size: NA
D: TRBD1
J: TRBJ2-5
V: TRBV2
DNA: TGTGCCAGCACCGGGACAGCGAGGGAGACCCAGTACTTC
CDR3: CASTGTARETQYF

size: NA
D: TRBD1
J: TRBJ1-1
V: TRBV4-3
DNA: TGCGCCAGCAGCCAACCAGGGGGCGCAGGGAACACTGAAGCTTTCTTT
CDR3: CASSQPGGAGNTEAFF

size: NA
D: NA
J: TRBJ2-2
V: TRBV7-2
DNA: TGTGCCAGCAGCTCACTAGGGGGTGTCACCGGGGAGCTGTTTTTT
CDR3: CASSSLGGVTGELFF

size: NA
D: NA
J: TRBJ1-5
V: TRBV16
DNA: TGTGCCAGCAGCCAAACTCGTGCGGGCAATCAGCCCCAGCATTTT
CDR3: CASSQTRAGNQPQHF

size: once
D: TRBD1
J: TRBJ2-5
V: TRBV5-1
DNA: TGCGCCAGCAGCTGGTTGACAGGGGTGGGAGAGACCCAGTACTTC
CDR3: CASSWLTGVGETQYF

size: NA
D: NA
J: TRBJ2-6
V: TRBV29-1
DNA: TGCAGCGTTGGGGACCACTCTGGGGCCAACGTCCTGACTTTC
CDR3: CSVGDHSGANVLTF

size: NA
D: NA
J: TRBJ1-2
V: TRBV15
DNA: TGTGCCACCAGCAGCGGGTCGGGCTTAGGGTATGGCTACACCTTC
CDR3: CATSSGSGLGYGYTF

size: NA
D: NA
J: TRBJ2-5
V: TRBV27
DNA: TGTGCCAGCAGTTTAAACCCAAAAGAGACGACGATAGAGACCCAGTACTTC
CDR3: CASSLNPKETTIETQYF

size: once
D: NA
J: TRBJ2-1
V: TRBV6-5
DNA: TGTGCCAGCAGTTACCGGGGCCTCGGGGATTACAATGAGCAGTTCTTC
CDR3: CASSYRGLGDYNEQFF

size: NA
D: NA
J: TRBJ2-7
V: TRBV5-6
DNA: TGTGCCAGCACCCAATGGGGCTACGAGCAGTACTTC
CDR3: CASTQWGYEQYF

size: NA
D: NA
J: TRBJ2-7
V: TRBV6-1
DNA: TGTGCCAGCACGACCGACCTAGTCTCCTACGAGCAGTACTTC
CDR3: CASTTDLVSYEQYF

size: NA
D: NA
J: TRBJ2-2
V: TRBV21-1
DNA: TGTGCCAGCGGGGACCCAGTCACCGGGGAGCTGTTTTTT
CDR3: CASGDPVTGELFF

size: NA
D: TRBD1
J: TRBJ2-3
V: TRBV7-3
DNA: TGTGCCAGCAGAGGGACAGGGGGCGCAGCAGATACGCAGTATTTT
CDR3: CASRGTGGAADTQYF

size: NA
D: NA
J: TRBJ2-4
V: TRBV2
DNA: TGTGCCAGCAGACTAATCCTAGCCAAAAACATTCAGTACTTC
CDR3: CASRLILAKNIQYF

size: NA
D: NA
J: TRBJ2-4
V: TRBV29-1
DNA: TGCACCCCTAGGACAGACAGGCTGACCAAAAACATTCAGTACTTC
CDR3: CTPRTDRLTKNIQYF

size: once
D: NA
J: TRBJ2-7
V: TRBV27
DNA: TGTGCCAGCAGGAAAGGGATGGGCTCCTACGAGCAGTACTTC
CDR3: CASRKGMGSYEQYF

size: NA
D: TRBD2
J: TRBJ2-1
V: TRBV7-2
DNA: TGTGCCAGCAGCTTATCGGGAGGGCCATACAATGAGCAGTTCTTC
CDR3: CASSLSGGPYNEQFF

size: NA
D: TRBD2
J: TRBJ2-7
V: TRBV28
DNA: TGTGCCAGCAGTTTTAAACTAGCGGTCTTGAACTTC
CDR3: CASSFKLAVLNF

size: NA
D: NA
J: TRBJ2-3
V: TRBV7-3
DNA: TGTGCCAGCAGTCCGGGAGCGCCAGATACGCAGTATTTT
CDR3: CASSPGAPDTQYF

size: NA
D: NA
J: TRBJ2-1
V: TRBV7-8
DNA: TGTGCCAGCAGCTATTTGGGGTTGCTGGGGGACTTCGAGTTCTTC
CDR3: CASSYLGLLGDFEFF

size: once
D: NA
J: TRBJ2-2
V: TRBV19
DNA: TGTGCCAGTAGTACTCTCTTTTGGGGGACCGCGAACACCGGGGAGCTGTTTTTT
CDR3: CASSTLFWGTANTGELFF

size: once
D: TRBD2
J: TRBJ2-1
V: TRBV9
DNA: TGTGCCAGCAGCGGGAGACTAGCGGGAGCGCGCTACAATGAGCAGTTCTTC
CDR3: CASSGRLAGARYNEQFF

size: few
D: TRBD1
J: TRBJ2-7
V: TRBV6-5
DNA: TGTGCCAGCAGTTCCGGGACAGGGGTTCACGAGCAGTACTTC
CDR3: CASSSGTGVHEQYF

size: few
D: TRBD2
J: TRBJ2-1
V: TRBV7-7
DNA: TGTGCTAGCAGCCGGGACTATTACAATGAGCAGTTCTTC
CDR3: CASSRDYYNEQFF

size: NA
D: NA
J: TRBJ2-5
V: TRBV11-2
DNA: TGTGCCAGCAGTACGGGGGGCGGAGAGACCCAGTACTTC
CDR3: CASSTGGGETQYF

size: NA
D: NA
J: TRBJ2-3
V: TRBV7-9
DNA: TGTGCCAGCAGCTTAGGGAGCGGGAGCACAGATACGCAGTATTTT
CDR3: CASSLGSGSTDTQYF

size: NA
D: NA
J: TRBJ2-1
V: TRBV28
DNA: TGTGCCAGCAGTACCCGGGCACACCTCTCCTACAATGAGCAGTTCTTC
CDR3: CASSTRAHLSYNEQFF

size: NA
D: NA
J: TRBJ2-7
V: TRBV15
DNA: TGTGCCACCAGCAGAGATTTAGCCGGGGAGCAGTACTTC
CDR3: CATSRDLAGEQYF